This TCR beta chain was identified in a study of T-cell memory formation after mild COVID-19. Study summary: Largely donor-specific sequence clusters came from a couple of donors.

TCR alpha and TCR beta cDNA libraries with sample barcodes and UMIs came from 5'RACE using constant-segment primers. Each CDR3 protein gets one entry after TCRdb re-called the 5' RACE reads with MiXCR. The sample includes about 440,000 distinct CDR3 sequences, roughly 20% of them seen just once. The receptor was isolated from an adult woman who had mild COVID-19 (a few samples of this study predate the infection). Cell type and time point are not known. The sequenced sample consisted of PBMCs or a T cell subset sorted from them (not recorded which).

DNA for the CDR3: TGTGCCAGCAGCGATCCAGGGGGCGCGCGGGAGACCCAGTACTTC. It translates to CASSDPGGARETQYF. This chain links TRBV7-2 with TRBJ2-5; 8 bases line up with TRBD1. The germline V gene has CDR1 SGHTA and CDR2 FQGNSA. The J segment lost 5 bases and the V segment lost 5 bases, leaving 10 bases of the junction unmatched. The CDR3 contains 15 residues.